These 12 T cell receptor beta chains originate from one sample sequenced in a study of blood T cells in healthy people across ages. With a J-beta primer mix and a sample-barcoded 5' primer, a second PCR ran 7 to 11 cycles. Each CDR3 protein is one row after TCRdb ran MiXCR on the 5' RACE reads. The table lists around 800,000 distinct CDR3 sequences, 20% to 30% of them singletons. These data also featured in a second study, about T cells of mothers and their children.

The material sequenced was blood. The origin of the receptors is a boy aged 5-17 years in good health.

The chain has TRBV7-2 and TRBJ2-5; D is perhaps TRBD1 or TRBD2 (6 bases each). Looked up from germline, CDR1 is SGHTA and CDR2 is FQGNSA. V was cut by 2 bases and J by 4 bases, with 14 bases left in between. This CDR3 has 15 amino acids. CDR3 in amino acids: CASSLRRGPGETQYF. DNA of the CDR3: TGTGCCAGCAGCTTAAGACGGGGGCCGGGAGAGACCCAGTACTTC. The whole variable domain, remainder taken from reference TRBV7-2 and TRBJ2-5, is GAGVSQSPSNKVTEKGKDVELRCDPISGHTALYWYRQSLGQGLEFLIYFQGNSAPDKSGLPSDRFSAERTGGSVSTLTIQRTQQEDSAVYLCASSLRRGPGETQYFGPGTRLLVL.

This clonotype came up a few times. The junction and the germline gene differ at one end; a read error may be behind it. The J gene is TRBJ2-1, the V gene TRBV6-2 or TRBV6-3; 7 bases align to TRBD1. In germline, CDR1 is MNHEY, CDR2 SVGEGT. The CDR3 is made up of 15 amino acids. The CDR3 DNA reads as TGTGCCAGCAGCTACTCGGTGCGACAGGGAAATGAGCAGTTCTTC. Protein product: CASSYSVRQGNEQFF.

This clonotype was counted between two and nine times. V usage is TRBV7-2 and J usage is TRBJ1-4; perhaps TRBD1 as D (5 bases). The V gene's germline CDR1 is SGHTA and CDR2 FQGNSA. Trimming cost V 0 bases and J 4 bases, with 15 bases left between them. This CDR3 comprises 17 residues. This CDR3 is CASSLAWAGRSNEKLFF. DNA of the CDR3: TGTGCCAGCAGCTTAGCGTGGGCGGGACGGAGTAATGAAAAACTGTTTTTT. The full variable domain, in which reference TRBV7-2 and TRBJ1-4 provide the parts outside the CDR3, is GAGVSQSPSNKVTEKGKDVELRCDPISGHTALYWYRQSLGQGLEFLIYFQGNSAPDKSGLPSDRFSAERTGGSVSTLTIQRTQQEDSAVYLCASSLAWAGRSNEKLFFGSGTQLSVL.

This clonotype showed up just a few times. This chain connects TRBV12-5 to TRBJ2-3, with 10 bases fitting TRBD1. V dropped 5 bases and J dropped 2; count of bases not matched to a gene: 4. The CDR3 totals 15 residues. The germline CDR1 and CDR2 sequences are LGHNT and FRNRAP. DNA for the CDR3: TGTGCTAGTGGTCCGGGACAGGGGAACACAGATACGCAGTATTTT. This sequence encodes CASGPGQGNTDTQYF.

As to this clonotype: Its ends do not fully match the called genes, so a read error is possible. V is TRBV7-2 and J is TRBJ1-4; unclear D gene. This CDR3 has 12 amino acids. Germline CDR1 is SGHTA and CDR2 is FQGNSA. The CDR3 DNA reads TGTGCCAGCAGCTTGTTCGGGGAAAAACTGCTTTTT. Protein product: CASSLFGEKLLF. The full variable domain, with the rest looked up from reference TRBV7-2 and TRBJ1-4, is GAGVSQSPSNKVTEKGKDVELRCDPISGHTALYWYRQSLGQGLEFLIYFQGNSAPDKSGLPSDRFSAERTGGSVSTLTIQRTQQEDSAVYLCASSLFGEKLLFGSGTQLSVL.

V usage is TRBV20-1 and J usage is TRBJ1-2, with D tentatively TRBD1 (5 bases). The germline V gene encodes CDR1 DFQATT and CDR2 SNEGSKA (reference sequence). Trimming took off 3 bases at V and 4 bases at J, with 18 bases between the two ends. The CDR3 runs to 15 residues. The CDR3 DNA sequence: TGCAGTGCTAGTCTAGCCGGGGGACCCTTCTATGGCTACACCTTC. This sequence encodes CSASLAGGPFYGYTF.

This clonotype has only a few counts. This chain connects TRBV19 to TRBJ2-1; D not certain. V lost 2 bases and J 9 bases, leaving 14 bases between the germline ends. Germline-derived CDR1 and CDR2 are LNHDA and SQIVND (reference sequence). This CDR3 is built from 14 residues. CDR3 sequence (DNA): TGTGCCAGTAGTATAAACTCTGTAAAGGGTGAGCAGTTCTTC. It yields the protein CASSINSVKGEQFF.

The CDR3 sequence is CSARGTAYSQETQYF. The CDR3 coding sequence is TGCAGTGCTAGAGGAACGGCCTATTCCCAAGAGACCCAGTACTTC. V is TRBV20-1 and J is TRBJ2-1, with D unclear. The DNA end lines up better with TRBJ2-5; the J call may be wrong. The CDR3 totals 15 residues. CDR1 and CDR2 from the germline V gene are DFQATT and SNEGSKA (reference sequence).

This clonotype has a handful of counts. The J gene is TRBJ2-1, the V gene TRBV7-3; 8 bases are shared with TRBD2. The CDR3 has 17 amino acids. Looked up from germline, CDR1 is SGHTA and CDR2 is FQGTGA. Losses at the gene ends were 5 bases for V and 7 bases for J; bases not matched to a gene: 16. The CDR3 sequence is CASSPVYGTSLPNEQFF. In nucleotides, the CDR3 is TGTGCCAGCAGCCCAGTATACGGGACTAGTCTCCCTAATGAGCAGTTCTTC.

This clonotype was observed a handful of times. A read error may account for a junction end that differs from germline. Written as DNA, the CDR3 is TGTGCCAGCACCGATGGAGGGGAGGACTTC. The encoded protein is CASTDGGEDF. V and J are TRBV7-6 and TRBJ2-5, with D tentatively TRBD2 (6 bases). The germline gives CDR1 SGHVS, CDR2 FNYEAQ. This CDR3 is built from 10 residues.

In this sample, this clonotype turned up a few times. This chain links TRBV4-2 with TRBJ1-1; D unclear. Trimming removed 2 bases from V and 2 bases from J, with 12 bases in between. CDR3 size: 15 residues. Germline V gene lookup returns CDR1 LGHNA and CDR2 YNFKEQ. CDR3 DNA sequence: TGTGCCAGCAGCCAACCCCAGCGTTCCAACACTGAAGCTTTCTTT. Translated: CASSQPQRSNTEAFF.

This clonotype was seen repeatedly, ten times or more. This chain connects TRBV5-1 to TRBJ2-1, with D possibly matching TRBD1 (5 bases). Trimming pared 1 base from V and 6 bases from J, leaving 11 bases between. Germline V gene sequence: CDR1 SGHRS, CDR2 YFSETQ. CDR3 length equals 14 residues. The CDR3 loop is CASSLSQGLNEQFF. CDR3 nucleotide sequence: TGCGCCAGCAGCTTGAGCCAGGGCCTCAATGAGCAGTTCTTC.